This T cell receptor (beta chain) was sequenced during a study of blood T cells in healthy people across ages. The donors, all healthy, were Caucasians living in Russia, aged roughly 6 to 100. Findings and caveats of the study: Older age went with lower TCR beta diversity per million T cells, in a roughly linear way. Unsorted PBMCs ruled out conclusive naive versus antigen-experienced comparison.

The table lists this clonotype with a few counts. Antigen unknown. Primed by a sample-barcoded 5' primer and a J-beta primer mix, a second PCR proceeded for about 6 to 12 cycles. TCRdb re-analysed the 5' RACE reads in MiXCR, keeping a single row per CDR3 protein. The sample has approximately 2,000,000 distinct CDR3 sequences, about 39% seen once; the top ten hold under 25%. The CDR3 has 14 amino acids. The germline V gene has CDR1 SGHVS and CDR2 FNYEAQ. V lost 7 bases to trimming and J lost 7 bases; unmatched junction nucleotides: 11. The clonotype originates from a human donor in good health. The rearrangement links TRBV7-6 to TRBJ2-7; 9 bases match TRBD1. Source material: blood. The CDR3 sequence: CASTTGTGSDEQYF. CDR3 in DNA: TGTGCCAGCACGACCGGGACAGGGTCGGATGAGCAGTACTTC.